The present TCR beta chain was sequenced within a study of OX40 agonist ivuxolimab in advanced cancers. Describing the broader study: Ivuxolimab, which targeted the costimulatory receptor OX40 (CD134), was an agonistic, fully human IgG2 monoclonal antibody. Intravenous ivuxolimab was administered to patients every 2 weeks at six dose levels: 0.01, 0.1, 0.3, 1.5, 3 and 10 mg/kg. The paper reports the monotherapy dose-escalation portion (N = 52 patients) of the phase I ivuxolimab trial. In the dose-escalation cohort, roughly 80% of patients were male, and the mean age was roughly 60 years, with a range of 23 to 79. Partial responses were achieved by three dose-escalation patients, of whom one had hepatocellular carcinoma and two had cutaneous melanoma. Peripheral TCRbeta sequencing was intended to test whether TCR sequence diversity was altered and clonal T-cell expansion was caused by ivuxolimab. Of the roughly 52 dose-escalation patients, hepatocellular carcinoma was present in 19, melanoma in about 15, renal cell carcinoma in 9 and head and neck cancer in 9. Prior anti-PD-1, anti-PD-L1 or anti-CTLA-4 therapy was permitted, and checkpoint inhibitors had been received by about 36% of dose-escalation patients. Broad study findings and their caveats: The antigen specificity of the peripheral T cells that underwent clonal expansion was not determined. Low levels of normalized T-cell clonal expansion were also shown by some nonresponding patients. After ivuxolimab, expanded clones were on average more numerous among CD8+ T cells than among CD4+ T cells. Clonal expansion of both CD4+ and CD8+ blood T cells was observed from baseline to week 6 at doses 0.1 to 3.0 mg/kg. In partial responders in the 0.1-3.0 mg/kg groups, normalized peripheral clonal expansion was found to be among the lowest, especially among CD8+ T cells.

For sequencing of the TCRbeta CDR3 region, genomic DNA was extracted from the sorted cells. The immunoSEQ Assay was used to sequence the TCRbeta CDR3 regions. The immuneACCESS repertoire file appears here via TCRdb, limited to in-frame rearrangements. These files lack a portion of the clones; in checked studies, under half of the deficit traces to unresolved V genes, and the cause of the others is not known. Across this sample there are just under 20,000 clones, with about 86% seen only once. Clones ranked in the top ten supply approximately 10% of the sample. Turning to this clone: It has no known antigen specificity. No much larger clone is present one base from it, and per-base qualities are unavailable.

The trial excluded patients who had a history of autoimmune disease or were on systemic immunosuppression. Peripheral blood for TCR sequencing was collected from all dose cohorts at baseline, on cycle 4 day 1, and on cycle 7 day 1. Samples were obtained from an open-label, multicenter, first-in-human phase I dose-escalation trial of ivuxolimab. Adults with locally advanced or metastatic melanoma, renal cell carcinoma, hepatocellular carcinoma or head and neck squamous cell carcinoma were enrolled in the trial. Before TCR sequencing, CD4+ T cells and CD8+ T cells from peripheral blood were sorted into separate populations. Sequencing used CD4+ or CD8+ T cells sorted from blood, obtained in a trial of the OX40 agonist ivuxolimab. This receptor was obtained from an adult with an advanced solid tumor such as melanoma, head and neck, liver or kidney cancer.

The DNA is as follows: TGTGCCACCAGCAGAGATTCGGGGCTCAATCAGCCCCAGCATTTT. The translation is CATSRDSGLNQPQHF. The V and J segments used are TRBV15 and TRBJ1-5; the D gene is possibly TRBD1, with 5 bases matching. CDR1 and CDR2 were assigned from the germline V gene (reference sequence) as LNHNV and YYDKDF. Including the terminal cysteine and phenylalanine, the CDR3 comprises 15 residues. Here the CDR3 DNA is all that survives: 45 bases in frame from base 1. Between the V and J ends, shortened by 0 bases and 3 bases respectively, the junction contains 9 bases.